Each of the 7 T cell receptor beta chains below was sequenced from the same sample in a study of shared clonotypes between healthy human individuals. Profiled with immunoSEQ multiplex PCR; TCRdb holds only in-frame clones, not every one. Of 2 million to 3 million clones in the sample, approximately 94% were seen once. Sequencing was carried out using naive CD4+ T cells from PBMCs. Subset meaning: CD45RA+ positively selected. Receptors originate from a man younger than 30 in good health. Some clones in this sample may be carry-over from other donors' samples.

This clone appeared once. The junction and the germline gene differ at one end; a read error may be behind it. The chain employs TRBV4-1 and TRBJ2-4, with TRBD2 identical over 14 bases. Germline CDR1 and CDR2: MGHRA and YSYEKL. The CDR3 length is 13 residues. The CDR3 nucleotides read TGTCCACCCCCGGGACTAGCGGGGGACATTCAGTACTTC. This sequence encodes CPPPGLAGDIQYF.

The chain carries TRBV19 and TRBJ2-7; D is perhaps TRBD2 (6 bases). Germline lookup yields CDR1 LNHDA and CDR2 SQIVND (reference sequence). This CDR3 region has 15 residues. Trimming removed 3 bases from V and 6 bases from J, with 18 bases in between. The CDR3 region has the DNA TGTGCCAGTAGTATTAGCACCCGACTAGGCGGCGAGCAGTACTTC. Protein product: CASSISTRLGGEQYF.

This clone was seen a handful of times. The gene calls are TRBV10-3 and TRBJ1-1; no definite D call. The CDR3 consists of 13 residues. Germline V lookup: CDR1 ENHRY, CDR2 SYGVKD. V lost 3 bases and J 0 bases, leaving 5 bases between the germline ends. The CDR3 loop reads CAISDRMNTEAFF. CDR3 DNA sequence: TGTGCCATCAGTGACAGGATGAACACTGAAGCTTTCTTT.

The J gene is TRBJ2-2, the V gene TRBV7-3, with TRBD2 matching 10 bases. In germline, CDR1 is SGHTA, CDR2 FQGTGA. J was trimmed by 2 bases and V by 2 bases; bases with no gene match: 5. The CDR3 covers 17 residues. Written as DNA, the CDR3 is TGTGCCAGCAGCTTAGCAGGACTAGCGGCTAACACCGGGGAGCTGTTTTTT. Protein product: CASSLAGLAANTGELFF.

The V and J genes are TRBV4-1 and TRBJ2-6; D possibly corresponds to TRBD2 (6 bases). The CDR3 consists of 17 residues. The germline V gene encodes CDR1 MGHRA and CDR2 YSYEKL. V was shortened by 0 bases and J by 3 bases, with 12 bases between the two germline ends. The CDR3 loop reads CASSQDFRGFGANVLTF. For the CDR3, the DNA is TGCGCCAGCAGCCAAGACTTCCGGGGGTTTGGGGCCAACGTCCTGACTTTC.

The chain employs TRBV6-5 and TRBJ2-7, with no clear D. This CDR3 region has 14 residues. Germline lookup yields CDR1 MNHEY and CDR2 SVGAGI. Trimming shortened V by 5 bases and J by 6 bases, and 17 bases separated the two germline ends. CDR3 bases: TGTGCCAGCAGTCCACCCGGGCGGTGGGTCGAGCAGTACTTC. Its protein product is CASSPPGRWVEQYF.

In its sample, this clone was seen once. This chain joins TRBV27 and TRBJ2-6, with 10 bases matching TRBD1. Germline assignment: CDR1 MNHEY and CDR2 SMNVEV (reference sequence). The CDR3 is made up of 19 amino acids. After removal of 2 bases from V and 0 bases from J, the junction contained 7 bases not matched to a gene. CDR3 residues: CASSLRSDRGFSGANVLTF. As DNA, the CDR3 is TGTGCCAGCAGTTTAAGGTCGGACAGGGGGTTCTCTGGGGCCAACGTCCTGACTTTC.